This TCR beta chain was recorded in a study of beta chain features in type 1 diabetes. Study details: On cell yields, gender and age, patients and healthy donors were similar.

General study results and limits: A greater similarity of naive, central memory and Treg TCRB repertoires was seen among patients than among healthy donors. Across all four CD4+ subsets, people with type 1 diabetes showed modestly shorter TCRB CDR3s. These data did not resolve whether HLA type affects TCRB rearrangement.

Expressed TCRB transcripts got sequenced, as all isolated RNA was reverse transcribed. Assay: immunoSEQ multiplex PCR; the TCRdb copy retains only in-frame clones and omits some. Among about 120,000 clones, approximately 16% were seen once, and the ten largest hold 2% to 2.5%. Germline CDR1 SGHTA, CDR2 FQGTGA. V gave up 4 bases and J gave up 6 bases, with 15 bases separating them. The CDR3 is made up of 14 amino acids. This clone was picked up a small number of times. Its target is unknown. The chain employs TRBV7-3 and TRBJ1-1, with D possibly being TRBD1 (5 bases). This TCR was sampled from a man aged 25-40 years with type 1 diabetes. Sample: central memory CD4+ T cells from blood. The CDR3 loop reads CASSSGGARAEAFF. CDR3 bases: TGTGCCAGCAGCTCAGGCGGGGCTAGAGCTGAAGCTTTCTTT.